Following are 7 T cell receptor beta chains from one sample sequenced in a study of T cell responses to AZD1222 COVID-19 vaccine. Sequencing used immunoSEQ multiplex PCR; TCRdb keeps in-frame clones, though not all of them. The sample yields over 100,000 clones, under 90% seen once. The sample consisted of peripheral blood, taken on day 0 of AZD1222 vaccination. The receptors shown here come from an adult in good health.

V usage is TRBV18 and J usage is TRBJ2-7; 7 bases agree with TRBD2. Germline V lookup: CDR1 KGHSH, CDR2 LQKENI. This CDR3 is 16 amino acids long. J gave up 5 bases and V 2 bases, and 12 bases lay outside the gene matches. For the CDR3, the DNA is TGTGCCAGCTCACCAAACTCCCGGGGCGGGGGTGACGAGCAGTACTTC. Its translation is CASSPNSRGGGDEQYF.

The DNA for the CDR3 is TGTGCCAGCAGCTGGGGACAGGGGACTCAGCCCCAGCATTTT. Its translation: CASSWGQGTQPQHF. The rearrangement joins TRBV5-6 to TRBJ1-5; 10 bases agree with TRBD1. V trimming: 3 bases; J trimming: 6 bases; junction bases outside the gene matches: 3. The germline gives CDR1 SGHDT, CDR2 YYEEEE. The CDR3 extends over 14 amino acids.

This sequence joins TRBV28 and TRBJ1-2; a possible D gene is TRBD1 (5 bases). With 5 bases removed from V and 2 bases from J, the gap between germline ends came to 12 bases. Germline CDR1 MDHEN, CDR2 SYDVKM. The CDR3 has 14 residues. DNA for the CDR3: TGTGCCAGCAGTCTTGGGACGGCAAACTATGGCTACACCTTC. Protein: CASSLGTANYGYTF.

The V call is TRBV6-2 or TRBV6-3, the J call TRBJ2-1; TRBD2 aligns across 8 bases. Germline trimming cut 2 bases from V and 6 bases from J; bases unmatched to any gene: 3. Germline-derived CDR1 and CDR2 are MNHEY and SVGEGT. This CDR3 has 14 residues. The CDR3 loop reads CASSYRGGVNEQFF. CDR3 nucleotide sequence: TGTGCCAGCAGTTACCGGGGGGGCGTCAATGAGCAGTTCTTC.

The chain has TRBV29-1 and TRBJ1-1; the D is unclear. This CDR3 is built from 10 residues. V was shortened by 7 bases and J by 5 bases, with 8 bases between the two germline ends. The germline CDR1 and CDR2 sequences are SQVTM and ANQGSEA. The CDR3 protein is CSGSETEAFF. For the CDR3, the DNA is TGCAGCGGGTCCGAGACTGAAGCTTTCTTT.

The chain carries TRBV24-1 and TRBJ2-3, with D unclear. The germline V gene has CDR1 KGHDR and CDR2 SFDVKD. V was pared by 4 bases and J by 6 bases, with 16 bases between. The CDR3 covers 15 residues. The CDR3 nucleotides are TGTGCCACCAGTGAAATGAGCCCCGAGGTGGATACGCAGTATTTT. Encoded protein: CATSEMSPEVDTQYF.

This clone was observed a single time. V and J are TRBV5-6 and TRBJ1-6, with a tentative D call TRBD1 (5 bases). V was trimmed by 5 bases and J by 10 bases, leaving 22 bases between them. Germline values: CDR1 SGHDT, CDR2 YYEEEE. This CDR3 spans 16 amino acids. Written as DNA, the CDR3 is TGTGCCAGCAGTAGGGACGGCCCCGGGAGGAACTCACCCCTCCACTTT. As protein: CASSRDGPGRNSPLHF.